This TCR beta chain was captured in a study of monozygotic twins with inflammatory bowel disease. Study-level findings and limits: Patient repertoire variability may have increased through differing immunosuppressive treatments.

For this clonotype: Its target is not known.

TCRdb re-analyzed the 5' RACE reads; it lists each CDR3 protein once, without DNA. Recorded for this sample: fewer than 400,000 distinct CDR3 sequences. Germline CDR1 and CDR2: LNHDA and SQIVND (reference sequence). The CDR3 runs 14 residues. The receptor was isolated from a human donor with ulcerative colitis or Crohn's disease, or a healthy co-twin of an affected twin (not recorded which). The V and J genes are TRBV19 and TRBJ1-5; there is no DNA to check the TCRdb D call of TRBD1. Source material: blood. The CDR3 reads CASSIRDRNQPQHF.